The rows below give T cell receptor beta chains drawn from one sample of a study of control samples from healthy donors and cancer patients. Sequencing used immunoSEQ multiplex PCR; TCRdb keeps in-frame clones, though not all of them. The sample has roughly 120,000 clones, around 90% seen once. The specimen sequenced was blood. The receptor set was obtained from a woman in her seventies in good health. Each CDR3 is given with its conserved first and last residue. Each record gives: D gene, clone size, V gene, J gene, CDR3 DNA, CDR3 protein. The D gene is left open where the match is weak. Size values are once, few and many counts, or a class for expanded clones, and some rows have none.

TRBD1,.,TRBV7-9,TRBJ1-4,TGTGCCAGCAGCACCCGACAGGGGGAGCGGGTTAATGAAAAACTGTTTTTT,CASSTRQGERVNEKLFF
.,.,TRBV27,TRBJ2-3,TGTGCCAGCAGAACTTGGGCTACCGATACGCAGTATTTT,CASRTWATDTQYF
.,once,TRBV7-2,TRBJ1-2,TGTGCCAGCAGCTTAGCTGGATACTATGGCTACACCTTC,CASSLAGYYGYTF
.,.,TRBV19,TRBJ1-1,TGTGCCAGTAGTCCTAATTCGGCAGCGAACACTGAAGCTTTCTTT,CASSPNSAANTEAFF
.,.,TRBV4-3,TRBJ1-1,TGCGCCAGCAGCCAAGAAAGAGGGTTACAGGGTCGGGCTTTCTTT,CASSQERGLQGRAFF
.,.,TRBV14,TRBJ2-3,TGTGCCAGCAGCCAAGATCGAGGGTCTGATACGCAGTATTTT,CASSQDRGSDTQYF
TRBD1,.,TRBV2,TRBJ2-7,TGTGCCAGCAGTTTAGGGGGCAGGGGAGCGTACGAGCAGTACTTC,CASSLGGRGAYEQYF
.,.,TRBV7-6,TRBJ1-1,TGTGCCAGCAGCTCACAGGGATCGGCCACTGAAGCTTTCTTT,CASSSQGSATEAFF
TRBD1,.,TRBV2,TRBJ1-5,TGTGCCAGCACTTTCGACAGGGGCCAGCCCCAGCATTTT,CASTFDRGQPQHF
.,.,TRBV5-1,TRBJ1-1,TGCGCCAGCAGCGACAGGCCCCGCGGCACTGAAGCTTTCTTT,CASSDRPRGTEAFF
.,.,TRBV19,TRBJ1-4,TGTGCCAGTAGTATAGTGGCAGCAACTAATGAAAAACTGTTTTTT,CASSIVAATNEKLFF
TRBD1,.,TRBV3-1/TRBV3-2,TRBJ1-2,TGTGCCAGCAGCCCCGGACAGGGGAACGGCTACACCTTC,CASSPGQGNGYTF
.,.,TRBV11-2,TRBJ2-7,TGTGCCAGCAGCTTAGTAACTAGTGGACCCTACGAGCAGTACTTC,CASSLVTSGPYEQYF
TRBD2,.,TRBV7-8,TRBJ2-7,TGTGCCAGCAGCTTATTACCGGGACTAGCAGATCCCTACGAGCAGTACTTC,CASSLLPGLADPYEQYF
TRBD1,.,TRBV19,TRBJ1-1,TGTGCCAGTAGTACCCACCCACAGGGGGCCAAAGGAGCTTTCTTT,CASSTHPQGAKGAFF
.,.,TRBV6-1,TRBJ2-6,TGTGCCAGCAGTGAAGGACAACTGATTGCTGGGGCCAACGTCCTGACTTTC,CASSEGQLIAGANVLTF
TRBD1,once,TRBV5-1,TRBJ2-7,TGCGCCAGCAGCCCCGGGACAGGGGAGCGGGAGCAGTACTTC,CASSPGTGEREQYF
.,once,TRBV7-2,TRBJ2-3,TGTGCCAGCAGCTTTCTGCCTAGCGTAAGCACAGATACGCAGTATTTT,CASSFLPSVSTDTQYF
.,.,TRBV5-1,TRBJ2-1,TGCGCCAGCAGCTCCGAGTTCAATGAGCAGTTCTTC,CASSSEFNEQFF
.,.,TRBV6-2/TRBV6-3,TRBJ1-1,TGTGCCAGCAGCACCCCGAAGATCCTGAACACTGAAGCTTTCTTT,CASSTPKILNTEAFF
.,once,TRBV4-3,TRBJ2-3,TGCGCCAGCAGCCAAGTTGATGTAGGGGCTCAGGATACGCAGTATTTT,CASSQVDVGAQDTQYF
.,once,TRBV7-2,TRBJ2-3,TGTGCCAGCAGCCCCAGAGGCAGCACAAATACGCAGTATTTT,CASSPRGSTNTQYF
TRBD1,.,TRBV9,TRBJ1-1,TGTGCCAGCAGCGTGGGACAGGGGGCGACCTTAATGAACACTGAAGCTTTCTTT,CASSVGQGATLMNTEAFF
.,.,TRBV7-9,TRBJ1-1,TGTGCCAGCAGCTTTCTAGCAGCCGGCGCTGAAGCTTTCTTT,CASSFLAAGAEAFF
TRBD1,.,TRBV5-4,TRBJ1-4,TGTGCCAGCAGCGAGGGGGCTGGGAATGAAAAACTGTTTTTT,CASSEGAGNEKLFF
.,.,TRBV18,TRBJ1-1,TGTGCCAGCTCACTATCCCGGGACACTGAAGCTTTCTTT,CASSLSRDTEAFF
.,.,TRBV12-5,TRBJ1-5,TGTGCTAGTGGTTTGGTAGGAGGCAGCTATAGCAATCAGCCCCAGCATTTT,CASGLVGGSYSNQPQHF
TRBD1,.,TRBV23-1,TRBJ1-4,TGCGCCAGCAGTCTCTTGAGGGGGCAAGGGGTGGCTAATGAAAAACTGTTTTTT,CASSLLRGQGVANEKLFF
.,once,TRBV18,TRBJ1-6,TGTGCCAGCTCTCGGGGGTACAGGGAAAATTCACCCCTCCACTTT,CASSRGYRENSPLHF
TRBD2,.,TRBV5-4,TRBJ2-7,TGTGCCAGCAGCTTGGGCCCTAGCGGGGGTCCCTACGAGCAGTACTTC,CASSLGPSGGPYEQYF
.,once,TRBV6-6,TRBJ1-1,TGTGCCAGCAGTTCCATGGACTGGAACACTGAAGCTTTCTTT,CASSSMDWNTEAFF
.,.,TRBV7-3,TRBJ1-3,TGTGCCAGCAGCCCCCCATGGGGGGTCTCTGGAAACACCATATATTTT,CASSPPWGVSGNTIYF
TRBD1,.,TRBV11-3,TRBJ2-1,TGTGCCAGCAGCCTCGGGACAGTTATTAACAATGAGCAGTTCTTC,CASSLGTVINNEQFF
.,.,TRBV27,TRBJ2-7,TGTGCCAGCAGTTTATCTGTAGGGGGGAGCTCCTACGAGCAGTACTTC,CASSLSVGGSSYEQYF
TRBD1,.,TRBV4-1,TRBJ1-4,TGCGCCAGCCACCGCACAGGGGCCACTAATGAAAAACTGTTTTTT,CASHRTGATNEKLFF
.,once,TRBV4-3,TRBJ2-6,TGCGCCAGCAGCCAAGAGCCCCAATCTTCTGGGGCCAACGTCCTGACTTTC,CASSQEPQSSGANVLTF
TRBD1,.,TRBV2,TRBJ2-3,TGTGCCAGCACTTCGATGGACAGGGGAACTCAAGACACAGATACGCAGTATTTT,CASTSMDRGTQDTDTQYF
.,.,TRBV5-6,TRBJ2-7,TGTGCCAGCAGCCCGGTGGGGTTCGGCTACGAGCAGTACTTC,CASSPVGFGYEQYF